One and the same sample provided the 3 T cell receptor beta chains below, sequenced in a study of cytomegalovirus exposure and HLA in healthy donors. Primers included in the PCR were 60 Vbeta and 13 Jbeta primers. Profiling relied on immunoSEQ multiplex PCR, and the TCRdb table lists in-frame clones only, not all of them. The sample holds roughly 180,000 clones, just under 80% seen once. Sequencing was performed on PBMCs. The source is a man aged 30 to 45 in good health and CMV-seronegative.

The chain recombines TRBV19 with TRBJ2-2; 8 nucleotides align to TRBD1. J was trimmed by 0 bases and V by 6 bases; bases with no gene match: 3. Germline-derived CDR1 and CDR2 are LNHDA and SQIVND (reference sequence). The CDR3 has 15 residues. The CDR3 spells CASRTGATNTGELFF. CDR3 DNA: TGTGCCAGTAGGACAGGGGCCACGAACACCGGGGAGCTGTTTTTT.

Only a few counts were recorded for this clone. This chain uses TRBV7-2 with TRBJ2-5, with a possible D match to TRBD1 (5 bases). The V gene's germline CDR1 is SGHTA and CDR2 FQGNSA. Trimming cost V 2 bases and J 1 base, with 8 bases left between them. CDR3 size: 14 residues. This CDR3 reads CASSLQGFQETQYF. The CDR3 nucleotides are TGTGCCAGCAGCTTACAGGGTTTCCAAGAGACCCAGTACTTC.

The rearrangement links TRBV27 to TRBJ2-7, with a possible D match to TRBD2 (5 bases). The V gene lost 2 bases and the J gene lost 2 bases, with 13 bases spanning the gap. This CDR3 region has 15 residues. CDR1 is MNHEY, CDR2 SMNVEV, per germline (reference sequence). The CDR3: CASSLIPEAAYEQYF. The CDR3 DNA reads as TGTGCCAGCAGTTTAATCCCCGAAGCGGCCTACGAGCAGTACTTC.